One and the same sample provided the 25 T cell receptor beta chains below, sequenced in a study of T cell responses to AZD1222 COVID-19 vaccine. Sequencing was performed with immunoSEQ multiplex PCR; in TCRdb, only in-frame clones are kept and a portion is missing. This table has 90,000 to 120,000 clones, 75% to 95% appearing once. Material: peripheral blood, obtained 28 days after the second AZD1222 dose. These TCRs come from an adult who received the AZD1222 COVID-19 vaccine.

The gene calls are TRBV18 and TRBJ2-7; maybe TRBD2 (5 bases). V was clipped by 2 bases and J by 4 bases, with 15 bases between them. The germline V gene encodes CDR1 KGHSH and CDR2 LQKENI. This CDR3 is 15 amino acids long. The CDR3 loop reads CASSPGGESRYEQYF. DNA of the CDR3: TGTGCCAGCTCACCAGGAGGTGAAAGCCGATACGAGCAGTACTTC.

CDR3 in amino acids: CASSATAGYNEQFF. Here the CDR3 DNA reads TGTGCCAGTAGTGCAACGGCAGGTTACAATGAGCAGTTCTTC. This rearrangement joins TRBV19 to TRBJ2-1; no clear D gene. CDR1 and CDR2 (germline): LNHDA, SQIVND (reference sequence). Trimming left V 5 bases short and J 4 bases short, with 12 bases between. The CDR3 totals 14 residues.

The rearrangement uses TRBV4-1 and TRBJ2-7; D may be TRBD1 or TRBD2 (5 bases each). The CDR3 runs to 16 residues. Germline values: CDR1 MGHRA, CDR2 YSYEKL. V shed 1 base and J shed 3 bases, with 16 bases lying between them. The CDR3 DNA is TGCGCCAGCAGCCAAGGAATGGGACCCTTACTCTACGAGCAGTACTTC. Encoded protein: CASSQGMGPLLYEQYF.

The genes are TRBV6-4 and TRBJ1-6; TRBD1 is a possible D gene (5 bases). V lost 2 bases and J 5 bases, leaving 13 bases between the germline ends. Germline lookup yields CDR1 MRHNA and CDR2 SNTAGT. CDR3 length: 16 residues. The CDR3 DNA is TGTGCCAGCAGTGACGGCTCGCAGGGAGATAATTCACCCCTCCACTTT. Its protein is CASSDGSQGDNSPLHF.

This clone was recorded only once. The chain employs TRBV11-2 and TRBJ1-2; 11 bases are a match to TRBD1. This CDR3 has 15 amino acids. The ends lost 5 bases at V and 2 bases at J; junction bases unmatched: 4. Germline values: CDR1 SGHAT, CDR2 FQNNGV. The CDR3 region has the DNA TGTGCCAGCAGCCCGGGACAGGGGGGGAACTATGGCTACACCTTC. It codes for CASSPGQGGNYGYTF.

The genes are TRBV19 and TRBJ1-1, with 7 bases matching TRBD1. This CDR3 is built from 15 residues. The V gene end was trimmed by 5 bases and the J gene end by 0 bases; junction bases not matched to a gene: 6. Germline V gene sequence: CDR1 LNHDA, CDR2 SQIVND (reference sequence). The CDR3 region is CASSVWTGMNTEAFF. The CDR3 DNA is TGTGCCAGTAGTGTCTGGACAGGCATGAACACTGAAGCTTTCTTT.

This chain connects TRBV9 to TRBJ1-5; 7 positions agree with TRBD1. The CDR3 runs 20 residues. Germline-derived CDR1 and CDR2 are SGDLS and YYNGEE. Germline trimming cut 3 bases from V and 0 bases from J; bases unmatched to any gene: 18. The CDR3 coding sequence is TGTGCCAGCAGCGCTAAAAGGGCAGGGGGGAGCCGATATAGCAATCAGCCCCAGCATTTT. Residues: CASSAKRAGGSRYSNQPQHF.

The rearrangement uses TRBV14 and TRBJ1-6; TRBD1 aligns across 7 bases. This CDR3 is built from 16 residues. Germline CDR1 SGHDN, CDR2 FVKESK. The J segment lost 7 bases and the V segment lost 3 bases, leaving 9 bases of the junction unmatched. The CDR3 here is CASSHRRGTANSPLHF. DNA for the CDR3: TGTGCCAGCAGCCATCGAAGGGGGACAGCAAATTCACCCCTCCACTTT.

The CDR3 DNA follows: TGTGCCAGCAGCTTGGCCGCGGGGCCCAATTCACCCCTCCACTTT. It is translated as CASSLAAGPNSPLHF. The chain employs TRBV5-5 and TRBJ1-6; perhaps TRBD1 as D (5 bases). The CDR3 covers 15 residues. V lost 0 bases, J lost 7 bases, and 11 bases lay in between. CDR1 and CDR2 (germline): SGHKS, YYEKEE (reference sequence).

The genes are TRBV4-3 and TRBJ2-1; D is possibly TRBD1 (5 bases). Germline V gene data show CDR1 as LGHNA and CDR2 as YSLEER. Trimming shortened V by 4 bases and J by 4 bases, and 11 bases separated the two germline ends. This CDR3 is 14 amino acids long. The CDR3: CASSPTGQYNEQFF. The CDR3, as DNA: TGCGCCAGCAGCCCCACCGGACAATACAATGAGCAGTTCTTC.

V usage is TRBV28 and J usage is TRBJ1-1; D remains ambiguous. The CDR3 is 15 residues long. CDR1 and CDR2 from the germline V gene are MDHEN and SYDVKM. V was cut by 5 bases and J by 0 bases, with 13 bases left in between. The CDR3 is CASSLRRIMNTEAFF. The CDR3, as DNA: TGTGCCAGCAGTCTCAGACGGATAATGAACACTGAAGCTTTCTTT.

V gene TRBV5-6 combines with J gene TRBJ1-1, with D perhaps TRBD1 (6 bases). Germline CDR1 is SGHDT and CDR2 is YYEEEE. V dropped 1 base and J dropped 6 bases, with 10 bases sitting between them. This CDR3 has 13 amino acids. The CDR3 nucleotides are TGTGCCAGCAGCTTGACACAGGGAGCTGAAGCTTTCTTT. Translating it yields CASSLTQGAEAFF.

The chain recombines TRBV5-8 with TRBJ2-2, with a weak D call TRBD2 (5 bases). Germline CDR1 reads SGHTS; CDR2 reads YDEGEE. V lost 5 bases to trimming and J lost 0 bases, with 14 bases between them. The CDR3 has 16 residues. The CDR3 here is CASSLTRAPNTGELFF. The CDR3 DNA is TGTGCCAGCAGTTTAACGAGGGCCCCGAACACCGGGGAGCTGTTTTTT.

The V gene is TRBV2, the J gene TRBJ2-1; D tentatively fits TRBD1 or TRBD2 (6 bases each). The CDR3 is made up of 14 amino acids. CDR1 SNHLY and CDR2 FYNNEI come from the germline V gene. Trimming pared 7 bases from V and 6 bases from J, leaving 16 bases between. CDR3 DNA sequence: TGTGCCAGCACCACTAGCCTAGGGGGCAATGAGCAGTTCTTC. Its protein product is CASTTSLGGNEQFF.

The CDR3 spells CAWSVRRGNEQYF. In DNA, the CDR3 is TGTGCCTGGAGTGTACGCAGGGGTAACGAGCAGTACTTC. V gene TRBV30 combines with J gene TRBJ2-7; tentatively, D is TRBD1 (6 bases). CDR1 is GTSNPN and CDR2 is SVGIG in the germline V gene (reference sequence). Trimming stripped 0 bases from V and 5 bases from J, with 11 bases between. CDR3 length equals 13 residues.

The chain uses TRBV4-3 and TRBJ2-2; a weak D match, TRBD2 (5 bases). V was trimmed by 3 bases and J by 4 bases, leaving 9 bases between them. CDR1 LGHNA and CDR2 YSLEER come from the germline V gene. This CDR3 spans 14 amino acids. The CDR3 nucleotides read TGCGCCAGCAGCCAGGAGGACCCCACCGGGGAGCTGTTTTTT. Amino acids: CASSQEDPTGELFF.

This clone appeared once. The gene calls are TRBV5-4 and TRBJ2-4, with 8 bases fitting TRBD1. Trimming took 3 bases from V and 5 from J; bases not matched to a gene: 4. The CDR3 loop spans 14 amino acids. CDR1 is SGHNT and CDR2 is YYREEE in the germline V gene (reference sequence). The CDR3 sequence is CASSSQGAQNIQYF. In DNA form, the CDR3 reads TGTGCCAGCAGCTCCCAGGGGGCCCAAAACATTCAGTACTTC.

This chain links TRBV5-4 with TRBJ2-1; 14 bases are a match to TRBD2. This CDR3 spans 15 amino acids. The germline CDR1 and CDR2 sequences are SGHNT and YYREEE (reference sequence). V was pared by 4 bases and J by 5 bases, with 2 bases of the junction left unmatched. This CDR3 reads CASSGTSGSDNEQFF. DNA of the CDR3: TGTGCCAGCAGCGGGACTAGCGGGAGTGACAATGAGCAGTTCTTC.

This clone has just one count. The chain carries TRBV13 and TRBJ2-7; TRBD1 might be the D (7 bases). Trimming removed 6 bases at V and 5 bases at J, with 17 bases between. The germline V gene has CDR1 PRHDT and CDR2 FYEKMQ (reference sequence). The CDR3 spans 14 residues. CDR3 DNA: TGTGCCAGCAGGGAGGGACAGTCCGTCCACGAGCAGTACTTC. Translated, it gives CASREGQSVHEQYF.

This clone was seen a few times. The chain couples TRBV7-9 to TRBJ2-1; no clear D. Germline loops: CDR1 SEHNR, CDR2 FQNEAQ (reference sequence). With 2 bases removed from V and 6 bases from J, the gap between germline ends came to 14 bases. The CDR3 has 15 residues. This CDR3 reads CASSLIDGTGNEQFF. The CDR3 nucleotides read TGTGCCAGCAGCTTAATCGACGGCACGGGCAATGAGCAGTTCTTC.

CDR3 in amino acids: CASSRRQYNSPLHF. CDR3 nucleotides: TGTGCCAGCAGTAGACGGCAATATAATTCACCCCTCCACTTT. V usage is TRBV7-2 and J usage is TRBJ1-6; no clear D. The V and J ends lost 6 bases and 4 bases respectively, with 10 bases between them. CDR1 and CDR2 from the germline V gene are SGHTA and FQGNSA. The CDR3 runs to 14 residues.

The rearrangement uses TRBV6-5 and TRBJ1-1; 9 nucleotides match TRBD1. The CDR3 runs 14 residues. The germline V gene encodes CDR1 MNHEY and CDR2 SVGAGI. The junction had 7 bases not matched to a gene; V was cut back by 6 bases and J by 5 bases. The CDR3 here is CASRGQGIGTEAFF. The DNA of the CDR3 is TGTGCCAGCAGAGGACAGGGGATTGGGACTGAAGCTTTCTTT.

J is TRBJ2-1 and V is TRBV2, with TRBD2 matching over 11 bases. Germline V lookup: CDR1 SNHLY, CDR2 FYNNEI. V shed 6 bases, J shed 3 bases, and the junction held 4 bases outside the gene matches. CDR3 length: 15 amino acids. In DNA form, the CDR3 reads TGTGCCAGCAGGATGACTAGCGGGATCTACAATGAGCAGTTCTTC. This translates into CASRMTSGIYNEQFF.

The chain's CDR3 is CASRGGSNQPQHF. The CDR3 bases are TGTGCCAGCAGGGGGGGTAGCAATCAGCCCCAGCATTTT. V is TRBV6-4 and J is TRBJ1-5, with D perhaps TRBD1 (5 bases). Trimming stripped 6 bases from V and 0 bases from J, with 6 bases between. The CDR3 covers 13 residues. CDR1 MRHNA and CDR2 SNTAGT come from the germline V gene.

This clone was counted between two and nine times. This sequence joins TRBV6-5 and TRBJ2-1; D uncertain. V was shortened by 6 bases and J by 6 bases, with 12 bases between the two germline ends. The CDR3 length is 13 residues. Germline V CDR1 and CDR2: MNHEY, SVGAGI. CDR3 coding DNA: TGTGCCAGCAGGAGAAATGCCGGCAATGAGCAGTTCTTC. Translating it yields CASRRNAGNEQFF.